This T cell receptor beta chain stems from a study of early T cells in non-severe SARS-CoV-2 infection. Study at large: Sequencing input comprised bulk RNA from unsorted whole blood; chain pairing was not available. Study conclusions and caveats: Lookups in VDJdb leaned toward anti-spike CD8 responses and missed private and CD4 specificities.

This clonotype appeared many times. Antigen unknown. V gave up 5 bases and J gave up 7 bases; unmatched junction bases: 13. The germline CDR1 and CDR2 sequences are MNHEY and SMNVEV (reference sequence). The CDR3 runs to 16 residues. Unique molecular identifiers were added to individual cDNA molecules. Each CDR3 protein gets one entry after TCRdb re-called the 5' RACE reads with MiXCR. Of about 77,000 distinct CDR3 sequences in the sample, 8.5% to 10% are singletons; the top ten hold roughly 4.8%. This sequence joins TRBV27 and TRBJ2-1; 8 positions match TRBD2. The source is an adult who was a healthcare worker with PCR-confirmed SARS-CoV-2 infection or an uninfected control (not recorded which). The material sequenced was whole blood. In DNA, the CDR3 is TGTGCCAGCAGTCGCCGGGGGGGCGATTCCCCAAATGAGCAGTTCTTC. Its translation is CASSRRGGDSPNEQFF.